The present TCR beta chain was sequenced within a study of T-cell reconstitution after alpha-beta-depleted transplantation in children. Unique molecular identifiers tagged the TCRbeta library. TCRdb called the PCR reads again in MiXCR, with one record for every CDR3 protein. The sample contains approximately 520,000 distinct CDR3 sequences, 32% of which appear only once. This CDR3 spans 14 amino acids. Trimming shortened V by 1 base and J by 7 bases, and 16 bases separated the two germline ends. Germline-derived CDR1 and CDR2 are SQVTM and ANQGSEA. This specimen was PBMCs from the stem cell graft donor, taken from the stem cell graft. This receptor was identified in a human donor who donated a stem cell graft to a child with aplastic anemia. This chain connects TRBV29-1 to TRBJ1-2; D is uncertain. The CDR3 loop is CSVEVEGVTGGYTF. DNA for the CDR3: TGCAGCGTTGAAGTAGAGGGAGTAACGGGTGGCTACACCTTC.